The T cell receptor (beta chain) under discussion was sequenced for a study of PD-L1 blockade in urothelial cancer. Study-level information: The study recovered a median of approximately 150,000 T cells per blood sample.

Generated by immunoSEQ multiplex PCR, the TCRdb table keeps only in-frame clones and is missing some. Of tens of thousands of clones detected, 88% appear once; the ten largest clones hold about 11%. This sample's time point: peripheral blood 6 weeks after treatment start. Samples spanned pretreatment and treatment, with 1 to 8 time points per patient. The germline V gene has CDR1 MNHEY and CDR2 SVGAGI. The CDR3 runs 14 residues. The V segment lost 6 bases and the J segment 3 bases; nucleotides outside the gene matches: 5. The chain joins TRBV6-5 to TRBJ1-3; TRBD1 aligns across 7 bases. This TCR derives from a man in his sixties with urothelial cancer. The sequenced sample was PBMCs, obtained around atezolizumab (anti-PD-L1) treatment. CDR3 DNA: TGTGCCAGCAGAGGGACAGTGGTTGGAAACACCATATATTTT. Translation: CASRGTVVGNTIYF.